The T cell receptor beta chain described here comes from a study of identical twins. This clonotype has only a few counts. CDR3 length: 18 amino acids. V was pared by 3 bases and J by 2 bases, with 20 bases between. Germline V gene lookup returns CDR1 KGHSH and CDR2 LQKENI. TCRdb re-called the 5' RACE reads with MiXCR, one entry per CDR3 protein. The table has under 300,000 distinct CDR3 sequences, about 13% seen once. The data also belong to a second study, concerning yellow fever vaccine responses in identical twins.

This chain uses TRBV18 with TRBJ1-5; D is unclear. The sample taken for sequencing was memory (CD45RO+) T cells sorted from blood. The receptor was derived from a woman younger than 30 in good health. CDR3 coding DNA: TGTGCCAGCTCACCTTTTCATTACCAGCTTGGGGGCAATCAGCCCCAGCATTTT. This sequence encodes CASSPFHYQLGGNQPQHF.